One sample yielded the 29 T cell receptor beta chains listed below, sequenced in a study of response to subunit inactivated influenza vaccine. One entry per CDR3 protein, called by TCRdb with MiXCR from the RT-PCR reads. The sample holds just under 250,000 distinct CDR3 sequences, approximately 12% seen once. The sequencing here drew on non-naive T cells sorted from PBMCs, taken 14 to 15 days before vaccination. These receptors were obtained from a middle-aged man who received an inactivated influenza vaccine.

The chain joins TRBV28 to TRBJ2-7, with a tentative D call TRBD1 (5 bases). V was cut by 6 bases and J by 6 bases, with 18 bases left in between. The CDR3 loop spans 14 amino acids. Germline lookup yields CDR1 MDHEN and CDR2 SYDVKM. The CDR3 DNA reads as TGTGCCAGCAGACCGGGCAGGGCCGGCAGCGAGCAGTACTTC. It translates to CASRPGRAGSEQYF.

This clonotype showed up just a few times. This sequence joins TRBV19 and TRBJ1-6; D ambiguous. Per the germline V gene, CDR1 is LNHDA and CDR2 is SQIVND (reference sequence). The CDR3 runs 14 residues. With 3 bases removed from V and 7 bases from J, the gap between germline ends came to 10 bases. CDR3 coding DNA: TGTGCCAGTAGTATCGGAAATCTAAATTCACCCCTCCACTTT. It yields the protein CASSIGNLNSPLHF.

As to this clonotype: The junction departs from germline at one end; a sequencing error may be responsible. In DNA form, the CDR3 reads TGTGCTAGCAGCTTAGCCTTTAATACCGGGGAGCTGTTTTTT. Encoded protein: CASSLAFNTGELFF. The V gene is TRBV7-7, the J gene TRBJ2-2, with no clear D. Germline V gene sequence: CDR1 SSHAT, CDR2 FNYEAQ (reference sequence). CDR3 length: 14 amino acids.

The table lists this clonotype with a few counts. The gene calls are TRBV12-3 or TRBV12-4 and TRBJ2-3; D remains ambiguous. The V end lost 3 bases, the J end lost 6 bases, and 13 bases lay between the germline ends. The CDR3 spans 14 residues. This chain's CDR3 is CASSLGRRIDTQYF. The DNA for the CDR3 is TGTGCCAGCAGTTTGGGCCGTCGTATTGATACGCAGTATTTT.

J is TRBJ1-2 and V is TRBV7-9; tentatively, D is TRBD1 (6 bases). The CDR3 loop spans 12 amino acids. Trimming cost V 1 base and J 6 bases, with 6 bases left between them. The germline gives CDR1 SEHNR, CDR2 FQNEAQ (reference sequence). The CDR3 spells CASSLDRDGYTF. The CDR3, as DNA: TGTGCCAGCAGCTTAGACAGGGATGGCTACACCTTC. Drawing the rest from reference TRBV7-9 and TRBJ1-2, the complete variable domain is DTGVSQNPRHKITKRGQNVTFRCDPISEHNRLYWYRQTLGQGPEFLTYFQNEAQLEKSRLLSDRFSAERPKGSFSTLEIQRTEQGDSAMYLCASSLDRDGYTFGSGTRLTVV.

The table lists this clonotype with many counts. This chain joins TRBV20-1 and TRBJ2-3; 9 bases agree with TRBD1. Trimming cost V 5 bases and J 2 bases; bases outside gene matches: 8. In germline, CDR1 is DFQATT, CDR2 SNEGSKA (reference sequence). The CDR3 is 15 amino acids. For the CDR3, the DNA is TGCAGTGCTCGCGGGGACAGGGATTACACAGATACGCAGTATTTT. Protein sequence: CSARGDRDYTDTQYF.

At least ten counts were recorded for this clonotype. The chain carries TRBV6-5 and TRBJ2-7; 9 bases are a match to TRBD1. This CDR3 is 16 amino acids long. V lost 2 bases, J lost 0 bases, and 5 bases stayed unmatched. CDR1 is MNHEY, CDR2 SVGAGI, per germline. The CDR3 nucleotides read TGTGCCAGCAGTTACCCTGGACAGGGGAGCTCCTACGAGCAGTACTTC. Protein product: CASSYPGQGSSYEQYF.

This clonotype was detected ten times or more. The chain has TRBV12-3 or TRBV12-4 and TRBJ1-1; 7 bases match TRBD1. There are 14 residues in the CDR3. The trim removed 4 bases at V and 5 bases at J, leaving 7 bases unmatched. CDR3 protein: CASSSRQGGTEAFF. CDR3 nucleotides: TGTGCCAGCAGTTCCCGACAGGGTGGAACTGAAGCTTTCTTT.

In this sample, this clonotype turned up a few times. The J gene is TRBJ1-3, the V gene TRBV4-3; D perhaps matches TRBD1 (6 bases). V dropped 0 bases and J dropped 4 bases, with 13 bases sitting between them. Germline lookup yields CDR1 LGHNA and CDR2 YSLEER. The CDR3 length is 16 residues. The CDR3 DNA reads as TGCGCCAGCAGCCAAGATCAGCCAGGGGTGGGAAACACCATATATTTT. It encodes CASSQDQPGVGNTIYF.

This clonotype was observed at least ten times. The chain carries TRBV2 and TRBJ2-7, with TRBD1 identical over 10 bases. Germline V gives CDR1 SNHLY, CDR2 FYNNEI. CDR3 length: 15 amino acids. The J segment lost 0 bases and the V segment lost 4 bases, leaving 3 bases of the junction unmatched. The CDR3: CASSGTGGSSYEQYF. The CDR3 DNA follows: TGTGCCAGCAGTGGGACAGGGGGTAGCTCCTACGAGCAGTACTTC.

This clonotype was seen only a few times. The chain links TRBV6-1 to TRBJ1-1, with a tentative D call TRBD1 (6 bases). V shed 6 bases and J shed 3 bases, with 17 bases lying between them. The CDR3 runs 15 residues. The germline CDR1 and CDR2 sequences are MNHNS and SASEGT. CDR3 amino acids: CASRKNREGHTEAFF. The DNA of the CDR3 is TGTGCCAGCAGGAAAAACAGGGAGGGACACACTGAAGCTTTCTTT.

The chain recombines TRBV4-1 with TRBJ1-1, with D perhaps TRBD1 (6 bases). Trimming removed 4 bases at V and 3 bases at J, with 15 bases between. Germline CDR1 MGHRA, CDR2 YSYEKL. The CDR3 extends over 15 amino acids. CDR3 bases: TGCGCCAGCAGCCCATCGGGGGGCTTGGACACTGAAGCTTTCTTT. It translates to CASSPSGGLDTEAFF.

V gene TRBV3-1 combines with J gene TRBJ2-3, with 10 bases aligning to TRBD2. The V gene's germline CDR1 is LGHDT and CDR2 YNNKEL (reference sequence). The ends lost 4 bases at V and 6 bases at J; junction bases unmatched: 19. The CDR3 is made up of 19 amino acids. The CDR3 loop reads CASSPAGLAVSRPVDTQYF. In DNA form, the CDR3 reads TGTGCCAGCAGCCCAGCCGGACTAGCGGTTTCTCGGCCGGTGGATACGCAGTATTTT.

The chain recombines TRBV23-1 with TRBJ2-7; D might be TRBD1 (6 bases). TRBV23-1 is annotated as an ORF whose role is uncertain. V lost 5 bases and J lost 4, with 15 bases in between. The CDR3 is 14 amino acids. CDR3 in amino acids: CASSRQASLYEQYF. CDR3 nucleotide sequence: TGCGCCAGCAGTAGACAGGCCAGCCTATACGAGCAGTACTTC.

The chain uses TRBV27 and TRBJ2-2; 9 bases match TRBD1. The V gene end was trimmed by 5 bases and the J gene end by 6 bases; junction bases not matched to a gene: 7. The CDR3 is made up of 15 amino acids. Germline loops: CDR1 MNHEY, CDR2 SMNVEV (reference sequence). The CDR3 nucleotides read TGTGCCAGCAGTCGGACAGGGGTTCTCCCCGGGGAGCTGTTTTTT. Translated: CASSRTGVLPGELFF.

The rearrangement uses TRBV7-9 and TRBJ2-7; D remains ambiguous. The CDR3 consists of 12 residues. Germline V gene lookup returns CDR1 SEHNR and CDR2 FQNEAQ (reference sequence). V lost 5 bases and J 5 bases, leaving 10 bases between the germline ends. Here the CDR3 DNA reads TGTGCCAGCAGCCCCGTTGGAAACGAGCAGTACTTC. Its translation is CASSPVGNEQYF.

The chain is built from TRBV20-1 and TRBJ1-1, with D hard to call. Per germline, CDR1 DFQATT and CDR2 SNEGSKA (reference sequence). V was shortened by 4 bases and J by 6 bases, with 9 bases between the two germline ends. This CDR3 region has 11 residues. The CDR3 DNA is TGCAGTGCTATCCCAGGCGCTGAAGCTTTCTTT. Protein product: CSAIPGAEAFF.

The sample holds many counts of this clonotype. The rearrangement uses TRBV11-2 and TRBJ2-1; D gene unclear. Per germline, CDR1 SGHAT and CDR2 FQNNGV. The CDR3 is 14 amino acids. Trimming stripped 1 base from V and 3 bases from J, with 7 bases between. The CDR3 sequence: CASSLALNYNEQFF. CDR3 DNA sequence: TGTGCCAGCAGCTTAGCACTGAACTACAATGAGCAGTTCTTC.

This clonotype was recorded many times. The genes are TRBV4-2 and TRBJ2-3, with D tentatively TRBD1 (6 bases). V was pared by 4 bases and J by 2 bases, with 22 bases between. This CDR3 has 18 amino acids. In germline, CDR1 is LGHNA, CDR2 YNFKEQ. DNA for the CDR3: TGTGCCAGCAGCCCAGACGTCGGTGGCACAGGGATCACAGATACGCAGTATTTT. Its protein product is CASSPDVGGTGITDTQYF.

This clonotype was detected many times. The V gene is TRBV3-1, the J gene TRBJ2-7; the D is unclear. Germline CDR1 LGHDT, CDR2 YNNKEL (reference sequence). The CDR3 consists of 14 residues. V gave up 1 base and J gave up 7 bases, with 14 bases separating them. CDR3 in DNA: TGTGCCAGCAGCCAAGGGCCCTGGCTTTTAGAGCAGTACTTC. As protein: CASSQGPWLLEQYF.

This clonotype was found many times. The V call is TRBV5-6, the J call TRBJ2-4; TRBD2 might be the D (5 bases). The CDR3 spans 12 residues. Germline lookup yields CDR1 SGHDT and CDR2 YYEEEE. V lost 0 bases and J lost 7, with 5 bases in between. The DNA of the CDR3 is TGTGCCAGCAGCTTGGGCGGGAACATTCAGTACTTC. Translating gives CASSLGGNIQYF.

This clonotype was seen a few times. The V and J genes are TRBV3-1 and TRBJ1-5, with no clear D. Trimming took off 1 base at V and 3 bases at J, with 4 bases between the two ends. The CDR3 loop spans 13 amino acids. Germline values: CDR1 LGHDT, CDR2 YNNKEL (reference sequence). In DNA form, the CDR3 reads TGTGCCAGCAGCCAAGGGAACAATCAGCCCCAGCATTTT. Amino acids: CASSQGNNQPQHF.

The V gene is TRBV6-5, the J gene TRBJ2-3; no clear D. Trimming pared 0 bases from V and 2 bases from J, leaving 12 bases between. The germline CDR1 and CDR2 sequences are MNHEY and SVGAGI. This CDR3 comprises 16 residues. CDR3 coding DNA: TGTGCCAGCAGTTACTCTGTTAATACGATCACAGATACGCAGTATTTT. This gives the protein CASSYSVNTITDTQYF.

The sample holds a few counts of this clonotype. The chain employs TRBV20-1 and TRBJ1-2; D gene uncertain. The CDR3 runs 11 residues. CDR1 and CDR2 (germline): DFQATT, SNEGSKA (reference sequence). The ends were cut back, 1 base at V and 4 bases at J, with 4 bases in the middle. For the CDR3, the DNA is TGCAGTGCTAGAGTTGGCTATGGCTACACCTTC. Protein sequence: CSARVGYGYTF.

This clonotype showed up many times. This chain connects TRBV10-3 to TRBJ2-3; TRBD2 aligns across 8 bases. Trimming at V came to 0 bases and at J to 0 bases, leaving 5 bases not matched to a gene. The length of the CDR3 is 17 residues. Germline CDR1 reads ENHRY; CDR2 reads SYGVKD. In nucleotides, the CDR3 is TGTGCCATCAGTGAGTCCCCTAGCGGGTCTAGCACAGATACGCAGTATTTT. Its translation: CAISESPSGSSTDTQYF.

This clonotype was counted only a few times. V gene TRBV30 combines with J gene TRBJ1-1, with D hard to call. The V end lost 3 bases, the J end lost 4 bases, and 12 bases lay between the germline ends. In germline, CDR1 is GTSNPN, CDR2 SVGIG (reference sequence). This CDR3 is 13 amino acids long. CDR3 nucleotides: TGTGCCTGGAGCCGGACCTTGGGCACTGAAGCTTTCTTT. This translates into CAWSRTLGTEAFF.

The chain uses TRBV20-1 and TRBJ1-6, with 7 bases matching TRBD1. V lost 3 bases and J lost 5; bases outside the gene matches: 22. The CDR3 consists of 20 residues. Germline CDR1 is DFQATT and CDR2 is SNEGSKA (reference sequence). CDR3 sequence reads: CSAREKLGTAVSTNNSPLHF. For the CDR3, the DNA is TGCAGTGCTAGGGAGAAGTTAGGGACAGCGGTATCGACAAATAATTCACCCCTCCACTTT.

CDR3 in DNA: TGTGCCAGCAGCTTAGGTAGCGGGGGGCTTAATGAGCAGTTCTTC. Its translation: CASSLGSGGLNEQFF. The chain employs TRBV7-9 and TRBJ2-1, with 10 bases fitting TRBD2. The CDR3 length is 15 residues. After removal of 1 base from V and 7 bases from J, the junction contained 4 bases not matched to a gene. Germline V CDR1 and CDR2: SEHNR, FQNEAQ (reference sequence).

The V and J genes are TRBV5-1 and TRBJ2-2; 9 bases are shared with TRBD2. V lost 0 bases and J lost 3; bases outside the gene matches: 6. CDR1 and CDR2 (germline): SGHRS, YFSETQ. The CDR3 contains 17 residues. This chain's CDR3 is CASSLASGITHTGELFF. CDR3 in DNA: TGCGCCAGCAGCTTGGCTAGCGGGATTACTCACACCGGGGAGCTGTTTTTT. The full variable domain, with the rest looked up from reference TRBV5-1 and TRBJ2-2, is KAGVTQTPRYLIKTRGQQVTLSCSPISGHRSVSWYQQTPGQGLQFLFEYFSETQRNKGNFPGRFSGRQFSNSRSEMNVSTLELGDSALYLCASSLASGITHTGELFFGEGSRLTVL.